Sequencing of this T cell receptor beta chain was carried out in a study of blood T cell repertoires in COVID-19. In the study overall: Some COVID-19 samples were acute and others convalescent; all came from the United States, Italy and Spain. In each case, the material was cDNA or gDNA derived from T cells, B-cell-depleted T cells, or PBMCs.

Methods used by the authors: Estimated nucleated cell counts came from reference gene primer amplification. Sequencing was performed with immunoSEQ multiplex PCR; in TCRdb, only in-frame clones are kept and a portion is missing. The D gene and trimming were derived from the DNA, and the V and J assignments and clone size from that table. The sample lists around 300,000 clones; approximately 85% were seen once. V dropped 4 bases and J dropped 0; count of bases not matched to a gene: 4. This CDR3 contains 15 residues. Germline-derived CDR1 and CDR2 are LNHDA and SQIVND (reference sequence). The chain uses TRBV19 and TRBJ1-1; 8 bases map to TRBD1. This receptor was obtained from a human donor in a cohort sampled during active COVID-19. The sample taken for sequencing was peripheral blood. The CDR3 loop reads CASSTGGGVNTEAFF. The CDR3 region has the DNA TGTGCCAGTAGTACAGGGGGCGGAGTGAACACTGAAGCTTTCTTT.